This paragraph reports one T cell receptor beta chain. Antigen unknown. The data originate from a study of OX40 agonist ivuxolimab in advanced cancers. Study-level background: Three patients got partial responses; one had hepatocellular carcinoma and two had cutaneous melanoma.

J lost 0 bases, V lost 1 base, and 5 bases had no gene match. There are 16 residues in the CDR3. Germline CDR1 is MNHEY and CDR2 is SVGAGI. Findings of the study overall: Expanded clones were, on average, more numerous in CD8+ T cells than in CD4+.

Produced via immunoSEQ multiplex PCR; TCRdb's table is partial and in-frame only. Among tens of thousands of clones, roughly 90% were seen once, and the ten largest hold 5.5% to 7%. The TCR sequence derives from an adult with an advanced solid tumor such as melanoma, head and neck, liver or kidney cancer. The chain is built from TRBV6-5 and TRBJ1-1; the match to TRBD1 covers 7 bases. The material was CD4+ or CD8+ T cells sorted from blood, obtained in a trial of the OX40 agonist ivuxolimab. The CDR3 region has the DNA TGTGCCAGCAGTTACTTTCCGACAGGGATGAACACTGAAGCTTTCTTT. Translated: CASSYFPTGMNTEAFF.